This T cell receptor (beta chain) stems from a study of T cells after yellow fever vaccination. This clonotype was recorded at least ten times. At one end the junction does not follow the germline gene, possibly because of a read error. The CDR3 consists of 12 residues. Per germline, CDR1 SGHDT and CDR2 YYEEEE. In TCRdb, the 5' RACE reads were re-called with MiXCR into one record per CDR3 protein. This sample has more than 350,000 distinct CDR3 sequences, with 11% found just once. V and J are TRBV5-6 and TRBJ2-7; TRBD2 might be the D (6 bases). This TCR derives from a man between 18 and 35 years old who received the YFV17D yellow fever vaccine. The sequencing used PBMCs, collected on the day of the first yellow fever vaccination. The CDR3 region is CASSLAGNEQYF. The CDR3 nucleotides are TGCGCCAGCAGCTTGGCGGGGAACGAGCAGTACTTC.